This T cell receptor (beta chain) originates from a study of molecular identifiers for immune sequencing clone quantification. Across the study: For replicates, RNA isolated from roughly 20,000 or 100,000 naive CD8 cells was divided into five portions, of which four were sequenced.

Bulk TCR libraries were made with methods that had been previously described and with listed TCR primers. MiXCR, applied by TCRdb to the PCR reads, yields one record per CDR3 protein. This table holds more than 550,000 distinct CDR3 sequences, about 25% found once. In germline, CDR1 is DFQATT, CDR2 SNEGSKA (reference sequence). The J segment lost 1 base and the V segment lost 0 bases, leaving 7 bases of the junction unmatched. This CDR3 has 16 residues. This clonotype was detected only a few times. Sorting captured naive CD8 T cells as CD8+CD4-CCR7+CD45RA+. The sequenced sample consisted of naive CD8+ T cells from blood, with Jurkat cell RNA spiked in. Subset reported: FACS-sorted CD8+CD4-CCR7+CD45RA+ naive T cells. The chain carries TRBV20-1 and TRBJ2-7; 9 nucleotides agree with TRBD2. This TCR derives from a human donor in good health. Some libraries in this study had Jurkat cell RNA spiked in. CDR3 DNA: TGCAGTGCTAGAGACAACTTAGCGGGGGCGTCCTACGAGCAGTACTTC. Its protein product is CSARDNLAGASYEQYF.